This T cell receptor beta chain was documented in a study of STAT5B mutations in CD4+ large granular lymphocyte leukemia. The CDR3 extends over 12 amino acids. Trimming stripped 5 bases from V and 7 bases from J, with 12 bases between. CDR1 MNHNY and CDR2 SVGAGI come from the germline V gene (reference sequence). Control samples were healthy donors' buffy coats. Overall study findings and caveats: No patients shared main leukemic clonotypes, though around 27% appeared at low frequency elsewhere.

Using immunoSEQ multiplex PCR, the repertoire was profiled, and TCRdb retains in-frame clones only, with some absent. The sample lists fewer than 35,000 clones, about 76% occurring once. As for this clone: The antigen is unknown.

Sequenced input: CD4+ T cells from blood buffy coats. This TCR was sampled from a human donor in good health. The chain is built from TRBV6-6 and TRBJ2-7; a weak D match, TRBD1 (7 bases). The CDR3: CASSGDSGEQYV. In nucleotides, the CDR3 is TGTGCCAGCAGTGGGGACAGCGGGGAGCAGTACGTC.